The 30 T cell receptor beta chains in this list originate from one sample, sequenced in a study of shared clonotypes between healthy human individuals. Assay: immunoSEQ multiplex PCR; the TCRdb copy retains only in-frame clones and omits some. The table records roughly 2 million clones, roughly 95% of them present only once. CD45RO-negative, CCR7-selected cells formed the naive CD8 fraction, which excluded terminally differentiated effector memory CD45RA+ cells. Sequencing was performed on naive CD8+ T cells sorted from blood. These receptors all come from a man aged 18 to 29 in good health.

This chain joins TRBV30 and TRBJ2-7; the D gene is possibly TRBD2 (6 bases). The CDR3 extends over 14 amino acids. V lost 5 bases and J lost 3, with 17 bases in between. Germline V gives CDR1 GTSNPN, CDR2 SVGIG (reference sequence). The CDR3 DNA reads TGTGCCTGGGGGACCCGGGGGATGAACTACGAGCAGTACTTC. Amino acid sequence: CAWGTRGMNYEQYF. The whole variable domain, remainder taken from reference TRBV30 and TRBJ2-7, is SQTIHQWPATLVQPVGSPLSLECTVEGTSNPNLYWYRQAAGRGLQLLFYSVGIGQISSEVPQNLSASRPQDRQFILSSKKLLLSDSGFYLCAWGTRGMNYEQYFGPGTRLTVT.

The CDR3 protein is CSVADRGNNEAFF. The CDR3 nucleotides read TGCAGCGTTGCCGACAGGGGGAATAATGAAGCTTTCTTT. The chain joins TRBV29-1 to TRBJ1-1; 9 bases match TRBD1. J was trimmed by 7 bases and V by 4 bases; bases with no gene match: 7. Looked up from germline, CDR1 is SQVTM and CDR2 is ANQGSEA. This CDR3 comprises 13 residues.

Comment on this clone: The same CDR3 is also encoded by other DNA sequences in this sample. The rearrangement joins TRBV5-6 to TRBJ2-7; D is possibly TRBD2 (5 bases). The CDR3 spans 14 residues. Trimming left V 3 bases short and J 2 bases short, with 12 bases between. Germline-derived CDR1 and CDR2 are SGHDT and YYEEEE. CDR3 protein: CASSSSGGAYEQYF. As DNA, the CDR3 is TGTGCCAGCAGCTCCAGCGGCGGCGCCTACGAGCAGTACTTC.

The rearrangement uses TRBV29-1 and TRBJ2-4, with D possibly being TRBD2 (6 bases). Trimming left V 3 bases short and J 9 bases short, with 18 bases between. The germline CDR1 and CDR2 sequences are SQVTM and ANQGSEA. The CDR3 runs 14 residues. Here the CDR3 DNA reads TGCAGCGTTGAGCTCGGGGTGGAGGGAACCATTCAGTACTTC. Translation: CSVELGVEGTIQYF. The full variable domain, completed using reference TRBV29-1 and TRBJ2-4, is SAVISQKPSRDICQRGTSLTIQCQVDSQVTMMFWYRQQPGQSLTLIATANQGSEATYESGFVIDKFPISRPNLTFSTLTVSNMSPEDSSIYLCSVELGVEGTIQYFGAGTRLSVL.

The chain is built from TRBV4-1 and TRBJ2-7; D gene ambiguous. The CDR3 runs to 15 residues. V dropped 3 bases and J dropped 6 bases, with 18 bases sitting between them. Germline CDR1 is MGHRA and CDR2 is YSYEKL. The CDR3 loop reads CASSQSSLPVIEQYF. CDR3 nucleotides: TGCGCCAGCAGCCAGTCGTCTCTACCCGTTATCGAGCAGTACTTC.

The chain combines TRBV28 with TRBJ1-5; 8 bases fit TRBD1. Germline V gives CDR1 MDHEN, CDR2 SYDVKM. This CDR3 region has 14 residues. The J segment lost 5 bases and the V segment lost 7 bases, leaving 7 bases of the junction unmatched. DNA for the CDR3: TGTGCCAGCACCGGACAGGGAGCATATCAGCCCCAGCATTTT. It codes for CASTGQGAYQPQHF.

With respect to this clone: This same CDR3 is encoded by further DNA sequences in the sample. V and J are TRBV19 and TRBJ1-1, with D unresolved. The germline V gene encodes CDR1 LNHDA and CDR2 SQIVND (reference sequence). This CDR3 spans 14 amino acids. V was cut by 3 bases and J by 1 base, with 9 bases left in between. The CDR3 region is CASSIGRGNTEAFF. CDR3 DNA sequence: TGTGCCAGTAGTATCGGCCGAGGGAACACTGAAGCTTTCTTT.

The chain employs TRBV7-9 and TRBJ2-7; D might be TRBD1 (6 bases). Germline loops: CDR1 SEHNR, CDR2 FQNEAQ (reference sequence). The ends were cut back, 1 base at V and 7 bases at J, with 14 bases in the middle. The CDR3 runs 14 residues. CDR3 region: CASSLVGAPGEQYF. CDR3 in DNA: TGTGCCAGCAGCTTAGTGGGGGCGCCGGGGGAGCAGTACTTC.

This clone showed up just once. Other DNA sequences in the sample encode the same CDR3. CDR3 DNA sequence: TGTGCCAGCAGCCCTCAGGGTGATGGCTACACCTTC. Amino acids: CASSPQGDGYTF. This chain connects TRBV7-9 to TRBJ1-2, with D maybe TRBD1 (5 bases). V dropped 5 bases and J dropped 6 bases, with 10 bases sitting between them. The CDR3 sequence is 12 residues long. The V gene's germline CDR1 is SEHNR and CDR2 FQNEAQ (reference sequence).

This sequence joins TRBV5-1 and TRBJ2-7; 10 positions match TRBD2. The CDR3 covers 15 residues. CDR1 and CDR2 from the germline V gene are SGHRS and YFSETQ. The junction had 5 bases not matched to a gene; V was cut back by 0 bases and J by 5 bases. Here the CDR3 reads CASSLATSGNNEQYF. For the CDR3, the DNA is TGCGCCAGCAGCTTGGCCACTAGCGGGAATAACGAGCAGTACTTC.

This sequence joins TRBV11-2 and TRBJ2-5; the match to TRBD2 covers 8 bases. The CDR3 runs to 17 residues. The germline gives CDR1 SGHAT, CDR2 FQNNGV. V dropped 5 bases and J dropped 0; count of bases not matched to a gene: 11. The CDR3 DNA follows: TGTGCCAGCAGCCCGGGAGGGGGGGGAGAGAACCAAGAGACCCAGTACTTC. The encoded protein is CASSPGGGGENQETQYF. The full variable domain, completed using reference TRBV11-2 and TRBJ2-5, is EAGVAQSPRYKIIEKRQSVAFWCNPISGHATLYWYQQILGQGPKLLIQFQNNGVVDDSQLPKDRFSAERLKGVDSTLKIQPAKLEDSAVYLCASSPGGGGENQETQYFGPGTRLLVL.

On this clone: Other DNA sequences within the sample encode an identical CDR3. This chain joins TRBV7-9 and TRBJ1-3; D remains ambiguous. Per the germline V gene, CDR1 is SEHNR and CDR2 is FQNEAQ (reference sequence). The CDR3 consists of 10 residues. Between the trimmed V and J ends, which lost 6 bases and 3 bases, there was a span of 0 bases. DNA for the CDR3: TGTGCCAGCAGTGGAAACACCATATATTTT. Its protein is CASSGNTIYF.

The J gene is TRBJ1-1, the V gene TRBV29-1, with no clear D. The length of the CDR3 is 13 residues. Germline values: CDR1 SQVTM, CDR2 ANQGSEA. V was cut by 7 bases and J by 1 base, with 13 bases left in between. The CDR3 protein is CSATGRANTEAFF. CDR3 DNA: TGCAGCGCCACGGGCAGAGCGAACACTGAAGCTTTCTTT.

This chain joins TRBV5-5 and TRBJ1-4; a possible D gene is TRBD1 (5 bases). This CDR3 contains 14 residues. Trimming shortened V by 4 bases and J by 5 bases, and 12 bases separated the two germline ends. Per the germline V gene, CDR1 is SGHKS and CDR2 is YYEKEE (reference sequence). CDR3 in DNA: TGTGCCAGCAGCCAGGGTGTATACAATGAAAAACTGTTTTTT. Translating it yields CASSQGVYNEKLFF.

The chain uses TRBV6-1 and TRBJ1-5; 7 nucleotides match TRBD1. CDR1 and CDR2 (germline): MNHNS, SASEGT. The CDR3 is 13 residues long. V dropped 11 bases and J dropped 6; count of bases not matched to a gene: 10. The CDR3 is CAAYEGGIQPQHF. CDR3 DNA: TGTGCCGCCTACGAAGGGGGCATTCAGCCCCAGCATTTT.

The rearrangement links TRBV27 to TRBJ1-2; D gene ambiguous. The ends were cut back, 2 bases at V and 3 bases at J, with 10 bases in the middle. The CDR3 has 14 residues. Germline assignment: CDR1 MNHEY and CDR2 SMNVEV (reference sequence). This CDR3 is CASSLGGLHYGYTF. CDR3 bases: TGTGCCAGCAGTTTAGGCGGGTTGCACTATGGCTACACCTTC.

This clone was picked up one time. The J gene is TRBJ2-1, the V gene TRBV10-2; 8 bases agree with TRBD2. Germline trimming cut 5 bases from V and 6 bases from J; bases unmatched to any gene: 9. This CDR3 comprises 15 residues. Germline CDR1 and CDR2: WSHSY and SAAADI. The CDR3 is CASSSRGGLSNEQFF. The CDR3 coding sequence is TGCGCCAGCAGTAGTCGGGGGGGGCTTTCCAATGAGCAGTTCTTC.

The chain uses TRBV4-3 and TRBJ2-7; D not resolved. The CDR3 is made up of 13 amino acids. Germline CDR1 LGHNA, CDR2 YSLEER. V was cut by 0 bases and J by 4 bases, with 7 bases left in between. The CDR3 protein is CASSQDLHYEQYF. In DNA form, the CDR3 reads TGCGCCAGCAGCCAAGATCTGCATTACGAGCAGTACTTC.

CDR3 sequence: CASSEAQGRSPLHF. The CDR3 DNA is TGTGCCAGCAGTGAAGCCCAGGGGCGGTCACCCCTCCACTTT. The chain has TRBV6-4 and TRBJ1-6, with D possibly TRBD1 on 6 matching bases. The CDR3 has 14 amino acids. The V end lost 3 bases, the J end lost 10 bases, and 13 bases lay between the germline ends. Germline CDR1 is MRHNA and CDR2 is SNTAGT.

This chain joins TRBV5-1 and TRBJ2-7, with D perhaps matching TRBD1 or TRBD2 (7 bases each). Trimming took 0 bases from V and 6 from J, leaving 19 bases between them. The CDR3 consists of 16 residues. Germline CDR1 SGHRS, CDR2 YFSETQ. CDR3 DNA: TGCGCCAGCAGCTTGGCCCCGGACAGGACTAGAGGCGAGCAGTACTTC. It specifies CASSLAPDRTRGEQYF. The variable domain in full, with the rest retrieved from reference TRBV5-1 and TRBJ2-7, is KAGVTQTPRYLIKTRGQQVTLSCSPISGHRSVSWYQQTPGQGLQFLFEYFSETQRNKGNFPGRFSGRQFSNSRSEMNVSTLELGDSALYLCASSLAPDRTRGEQYFGPGTRLTVT.

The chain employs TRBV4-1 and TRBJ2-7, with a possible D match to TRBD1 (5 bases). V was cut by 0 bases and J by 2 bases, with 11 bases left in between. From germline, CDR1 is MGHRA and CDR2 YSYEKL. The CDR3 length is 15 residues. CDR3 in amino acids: CASSQDLGVPYEQYF. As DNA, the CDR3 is TGCGCCAGCAGCCAAGATCTAGGGGTCCCCTACGAGCAGTACTTC.

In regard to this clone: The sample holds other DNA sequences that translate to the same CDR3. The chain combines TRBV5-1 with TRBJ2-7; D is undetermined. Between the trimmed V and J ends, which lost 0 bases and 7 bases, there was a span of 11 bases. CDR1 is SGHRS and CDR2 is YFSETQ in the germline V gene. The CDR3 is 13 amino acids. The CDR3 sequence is CASSLASGSEQYF. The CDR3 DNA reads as TGCGCCAGCAGCTTGGCTTCGGGTAGTGAGCAGTACTTC.

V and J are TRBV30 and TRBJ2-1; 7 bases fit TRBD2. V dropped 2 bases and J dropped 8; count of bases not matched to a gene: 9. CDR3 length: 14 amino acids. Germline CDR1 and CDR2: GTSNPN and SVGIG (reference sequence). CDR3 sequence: CAWSWAGATHEQFF. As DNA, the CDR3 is TGTGCCTGGAGTTGGGCGGGAGCAACCCATGAGCAGTTCTTC.

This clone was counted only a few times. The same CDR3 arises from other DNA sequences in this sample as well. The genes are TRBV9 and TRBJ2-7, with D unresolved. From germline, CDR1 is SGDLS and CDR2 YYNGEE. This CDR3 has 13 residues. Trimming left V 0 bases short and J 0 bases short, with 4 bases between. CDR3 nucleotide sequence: TGTGCCAGCAGCGTAGGACCCTCCTACGAGCAGTACTTC. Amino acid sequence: CASSVGPSYEQYF.

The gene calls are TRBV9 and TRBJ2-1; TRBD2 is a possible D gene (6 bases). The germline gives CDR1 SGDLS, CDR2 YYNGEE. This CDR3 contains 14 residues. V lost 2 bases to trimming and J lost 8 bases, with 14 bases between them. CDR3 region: CASSVVVGGDEQFF. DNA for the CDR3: TGTGCCAGCAGCGTTGTGGTCGGGGGAGATGAGCAGTTCTTC.

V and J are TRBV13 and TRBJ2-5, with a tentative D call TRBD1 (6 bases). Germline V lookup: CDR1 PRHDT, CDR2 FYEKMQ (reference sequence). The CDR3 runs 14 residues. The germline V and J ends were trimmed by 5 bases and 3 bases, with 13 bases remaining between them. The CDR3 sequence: CASSTQQGEETQYF. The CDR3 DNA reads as TGTGCCAGCAGCACCCAACAGGGAGAAGAGACCCAGTACTTC.

CDR3 DNA: TGTGCCAGCAGCTCAGACAGGGGTCCTGAAGCTTTCTTT. This encodes CASSSDRGPEAFF. This chain connects TRBV13 to TRBJ1-1; 8 nucleotides match TRBD1. The CDR3 consists of 13 residues. From germline, CDR1 is PRHDT and CDR2 FYEKMQ (reference sequence). After removal of 4 bases from V and 6 bases from J, the junction contained 4 bases not matched to a gene.

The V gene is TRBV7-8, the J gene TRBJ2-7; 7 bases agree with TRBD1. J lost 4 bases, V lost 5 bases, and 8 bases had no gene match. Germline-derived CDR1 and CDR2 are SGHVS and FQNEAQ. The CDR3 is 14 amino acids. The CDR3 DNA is TGTGCCAGCAGCCCCCGGACAGGAATTTACGAGCAGTACTTC. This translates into CASSPRTGIYEQYF.

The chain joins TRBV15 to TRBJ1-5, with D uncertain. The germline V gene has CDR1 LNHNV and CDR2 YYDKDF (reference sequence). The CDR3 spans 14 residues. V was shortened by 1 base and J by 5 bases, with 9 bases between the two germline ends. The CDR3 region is CATSRAGGYQPQHF. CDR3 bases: TGTGCCACCAGCAGAGCGGGAGGTTATCAGCCCCAGCATTTT. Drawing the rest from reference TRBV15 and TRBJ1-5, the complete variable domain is DAMVIQNPRYQVTQFGKPVTLSCSQTLNHNVMYWYQQKSSQAPKLLFHYYDKDFNNEADTPDNFQSRRPNTSFCFLDIRSPGLGDTAMYLCATSRAGGYQPQHFGDGTRLSIL.

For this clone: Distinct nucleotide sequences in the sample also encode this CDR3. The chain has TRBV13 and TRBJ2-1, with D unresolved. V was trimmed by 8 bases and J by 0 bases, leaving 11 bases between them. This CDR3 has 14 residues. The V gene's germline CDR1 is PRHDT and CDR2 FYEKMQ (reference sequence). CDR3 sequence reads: CASASGLSYNEQFF. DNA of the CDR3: TGTGCCAGCGCATCGGGTCTCTCCTACAATGAGCAGTTCTTC.